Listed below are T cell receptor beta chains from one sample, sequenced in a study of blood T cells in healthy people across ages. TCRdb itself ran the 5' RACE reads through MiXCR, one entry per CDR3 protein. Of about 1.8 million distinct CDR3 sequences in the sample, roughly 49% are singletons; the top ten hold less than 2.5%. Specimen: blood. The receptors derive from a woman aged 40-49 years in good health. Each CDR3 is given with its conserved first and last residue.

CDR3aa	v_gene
CASSTVGYDKNIQYF	TRBV28
CATSSTGSGANVLTF	TRBV15
CATSRDKGESYEQYF	TRBV15
CASSARLAGAHNEQFF	TRBV7-2
CASSEFGVGAKNIQYF	TRBV25-1
CASSHYPQLAGGSYNEQYF	TRBV6-1
CASSPGQAHSYEQYF	TRBV19
CASSAGLAGGREQFF	TRBV5-4
CASSLWAGGKGYTF	TRBV28
CASSSPPGQGAPDTQYF	TRBV12-3/TRBV12-4
CASSQGGAAKNIQYF	TRBV3-1
CASSTQTSGGSTDTQYF	TRBV6-1
CSASRTGLGHEQYF	TRBV29-1
CASSHPFYEQYF	TRBV6-2/TRBV6-3
CSAITAGQGPYNEQFF	TRBV20-1
CATSRARGAGADTQYF	TRBV15
CASSLRAWNTEAFF	TRBV7-9
CSATSSGGSSYNEQFF	TRBV20-1
CSVAAYTQYF	TRBV29-1
CASTGRLIQETQYF	TRBV6-2/TRBV6-3
CASSDWTGNDEQYF	TRBV10-1
CASSQIGTGAYEQYF	TRBV4-2
CASSFNQGTEAFF	TRBV5-1
CASSLEVYQETQYF	TRBV5-1
CASSLVPKPDTQYF	TRBV7-2
CSEKRVQRDGETQYF	TRBV29-1
CASSTSGGPWDTQYF	TRBV5-1
CATSESDTQYF	TRBV24-1
CASSFGGSEQFF	TRBV27
CASSLYGNNEQYF	TRBV27
CASSLTGQGTYEQYF	TRBV7-2
CASSHIDRDADGYTF	TRBV4-1
CASSGSGTGENEQFF	TRBV19
CASRRPAAGYEQYF	TRBV6-2/TRBV6-3
CASSPGTVVWDEQFF	TRBV18
CASSLPRSGGGDTQYF	TRBV28
CASSPGDTNSPLHF	TRBV4-1
CASSLEGAGAFGETQYF	TRBV13